This T cell receptor beta chain was found in a study of cytomegalovirus exposure and HLA in healthy donors (dated by TCRdb to 2017 to 2019). About the study as a whole: An earlier analysis of 587 of the donors reported roughly 300 Gb of sequence data and more than 90 million unique TCR beta sequences from 150 million to 200 million T cells. An early release that covered 500 to 800 HLA-typed donors contained approximately 300 gigabases of sequencing data and 70 million to 100 million unique TCR sequences. Of the 300 to 450 genotyped donors, about 80% fell in the genetic ancestry cluster associated with self-reported Caucasian donors. The study aimed to test whether cataloging public T cell receptors could reveal signatures of past pathogen exposure. The study used immunosequencing to profile the T cell repertoires of 666 subjects and linked those repertoires to cytomegalovirus serostatus. In addition to the first cohort of approximately 650 subjects, a separate validation cohort of under 150 different subjects was used. High-throughput TCR immunosequencing, statistical association of individual TCRs with disease status, and machine learning were combined to predict cytomegalovirus infection status. A later analysis re-examined previously published TCR beta repertoires from more than 600 donors and added high-resolution HLA genotyping to investigate patterns of TCR occurrence. Rather than drawing on any new phenotypic data, the later analysis identified candidate immune exposures from TCR beta sequences and the way those sequences occurred across donors. To decide whether each TCR beta V gene segment behaved as functional or pseudogenic, an earlier analysis of 587 of the donors relied on high-throughput TCR beta sequencing. Alongside the repertoire data, information on donor age, sex, ethnicity and CMV serostatus was compiled. Genome-wide SNP genotypes for about 65% of the roughly 670 donors were used in a later genetic analysis, which treated that subset as a discovery cohort. Every repertoire in the discovery cohort had been generated on one and the same sequencing platform. Class I and class II HLA loci were covered by the typing at four-digit resolution. Typing coverage differed by locus: A, B, C, DRB1 and DQB1 were typed in roughly 629-630 donors, DQA1 in 522, DPA1 in some 570, and DPB1 in roughly 450. Roughly five DR-DQ haplotypes were handled as single units for association and clustering, since linkage in the cohort was strong. Across around 400 genotyped donors of the cohort, an average of about 240,000 unique TCR beta nucleotide sequences per donor were sequenced, and roughly a sixth of those sequences were non-productive. Beyond this particular receptor, the publication reports: In a later analysis, several top co-occurrence clusters were reported to appear linked to parvovirus B19, influenza, CMV and Epstein-Barr virus. A cluster of highly shared sequence variants was judged likely to represent a technical artifact of the sequencing pipeline. Because some donors lacked HLA typing at each locus, the association tests relied only on the typed subset. An association between a missense DCLRE1C variant and V-gene and J-gene trimming of TCR beta chains was found in a later genetic analysis and replicated in an independent cohort. Only TCR beta chains were sequenced in this cohort, and the absence of alpha or paired-chain data limited detectable features. Correlated functional status among segregating V segments might reflect linkage disequilibrium, but an unknown experimental factor could not be ruled out. Immune exposure information for the cohort was limited to CMV serostatus. Strong co-occurrence of HLA alleles, especially DR and DQ, made assigning TCR associations to individual alleles difficult. Broadly in line with IMGT annotations, most TCR beta V segments showed up in productive rearrangements about 87% or about 30% of the time in an earlier analysis of around 550 of the donors. According to a later genetic analysis, donors in an Asian-associated ancestry cluster had fewer N-insertions in productive TCRs than the roughly 670-donor mean. The classifier was reported to diagnose cytomegalovirus status with high specificity and sensitivity in both the original cohort and the validation cohort. In a later analysis, HLA-associated TCR beta chains showed more clonal expansion and lower generation probabilities than non-associated chains that were equally common. Because counts were too low, seventeen rarely observed V segments, including chromosome 9 orphons, were excluded from the earlier analysis of fewer than 650 of the donors. In vitro tests confirmed that a few of the cytomegalovirus-associated TCR beta chains recognize cytomegalovirus antigens. According to a later analysis, most CMV-associated TCR beta chains appeared to be HLA-restricted, and the HLA associations seemed to be driven largely by CMV exposure. Specific HLA alleles were associated with 15,000 to 20,000 TCR beta sequences at a false discovery rate of 0.05 in a later analysis. In the study, about 150 TCR beta chains were listed as associated with cytomegalovirus. Most TCR sequences were observed very rarely across donors, whereas some public TCRs were present in many individuals. Some IMGT-functional V segments, including TRBV6-2 and TRBV6-3, could not be told apart with the 87-base-pair reads, so those segments were excluded. The presence/absence analyses assumed that sequencing depth was roughly uniform across donors, and that assumption may not be true. A further reported finding was that TCR beta sequences accurately predicted the HLA-A and HLA-B alleles for most subjects in the first cohort. The authors suggested that the approach could potentially be generalized to other disease states and immunological phenotypes. In a later analysis, TCR association rates were found to vary across HLA loci, with the most associated TCRs seen for DRB1 alleles and the fewest for HLA-C alleles.

V loses 4 bases at its end and J loses 1 base; junction bases beyond the gene matches: 6. Measured from the cysteine to the phenylalanine, the CDR3 is 16 residues long. Only the CDR3 DNA stays, 48 bases, in frame from base 1. Reading the germline V gene gives CDR1 SGHRS and CDR2 YFSETQ. About this clone: This clone's antigen is unknown. No per-base quality is available; no much larger clone lies one base away.

To prepare the library, the immunoSEQ multiplex PCR assay was applied. The multiplex PCR relied on a mix of 60 forward primers for TCR Vbeta segments and 13 reverse primers for TCR Jbeta segments. A multiplex PCR assay on genomic DNA amplified the CDR3 region of rearranged TCR beta genes. On the Illumina HiSeq System, the amplified TCR beta libraries were sequenced as 87-base-pair reads. As for how the authors treated the data: A later analysis tallied tens of millions of unique TCR beta chains across the approximately 670 repertoires, and approximately 12 million of those chains were shared by two or more donors. A nearest-neighbor algorithm error-corrected the raw reads and collapsed the reads into unique sequences, merging closely related sequences to remove PCR and sequencing errors. To assign V, D and J gene segments, CDR3 sequences were aligned to IMGT reference sequences. For a sequence to be retained, a match of at least six nucleotides was required to both a V gene segment and a J gene segment. A rearrangement counted as productive if the CDR3 had no stop codons and remained in frame with V and J, and every other rearrangement counted as non-productive. CDR3 was defined according to IMGT convention as the region running from the second conserved V-encoded cysteine to the conserved J-encoded phenylalanine. The earlier analysis of some 550 of the donors excluded any sequence lacking an unambiguous match to a single V gene segment. In an earlier analysis of about 590 of the donors, a V segment was called functional when productive rearrangements were above 56.7%, and segregating when the standard deviation between donors exceeded 5%. A statistical classification framework was built to diagnose cytomegalovirus status from the catalog of TCR beta chain sequences. In a later analysis, V and J genes were assigned by comparing TCR nucleotide sequences against IMGT/GENE-DB human TR gene sequences. A later analysis assigned CDR3 sequences and most-parsimonious VDJ recombination scenarios with the TCRdist pipeline. A later analysis defined each TCR beta chain by its CDR3 amino acid sequence plus V-gene family, and excluded reads lacking a unique V-gene family. In a later analysis, a few hundred highly shared, low-generation-probability nucleotide sequences were removed to address suspected cross-contamination and a sequencing artifact. In a later analysis, a clonal expansion index was calculated for each public chain from normalized within-repertoire ranks of inferred template counts. Generation probabilities in a later analysis came from a VDJ recombination model fitted to out-of-frame rearrangements, and those results were checked against IGoR. In a later analysis, hypergeometric tests were used to score TCR-TCR, TCR-HLA and TCR-CMV co-occurrence, with a repertoire-size bias correction applied to TCR pairs. In a later analysis, false discovery rates were estimated by permuting HLA or CMV assignments 20 times. A later analysis grouped co-occurring TCRs with DBSCAN, adding TCRdist sequence similarity when clustering within HLA-allele-positive subsets. Repertoires with fewer than 30,000 or more than 120,000 public chains, plus five repertoires with anomalous nucleotide sharing, were excluded from co-occurrence clustering. This is the immuneACCESS table as TCRdb keeps it, with only in-frame sequences that have V and J called. A part of the clones is gone; compared with another copy, unresolved V genes explain less than half, and the rest is unexplained. V and J calls plus clone size are reproduced from that table; the DNA served to infer D and trimming. This sample gives 90,000 to 150,000 clones in total; approximately 78% of them show up just once. The ten largest make up 1.5% to 2% of the sample.

The cohort was made up of hundreds of healthy bone marrow donors. Cohort members were all nominally healthy when sampled, although unrecorded immune exposures were likely present. The donor tested CMV seronegative and was one of the 352 seronegative cohort members. A peripheral blood sample was provided by each donor, and peripheral blood mononuclear cells were used for TCR beta sequencing. Genomic DNA extraction from the blood cell samples was performed with the Qiagen DNeasy Blood Extraction Kit. Input material: PBMCs. Here the chain combines TRBV5-1 and TRBJ2-2; TRBD1 lines up with 8 middle nucleotides. This clonotype was obtained from a man aged 35-49 years in good health and CMV-seronegative. This receptor has the CDR3 CASSQLQGENTGELFF. The bases read TGCGCCAGCAGCCAATTACAGGGGGAGAACACCGGGGAGCTGTTTTTT.